The present TCR beta chain was sequenced within a study of blood T cell repertoires in COVID-19. In the study overall: COVID-19 samples, acute and convalescent, were from the United States, Italy and Spain. The analysed material was cDNA or gDNA that came from T cells, B-cell-depleted T cells, or PBMCs.

V lost 4 bases to trimming and J lost 5 bases; unmatched junction nucleotides: 7. The CDR3 totals 15 residues. Germline V gene data show CDR1 as SGDLS and CDR2 as YYNGEE. This clone appeared a few times. Some clones are missing from TCRdb's copy, which holds only in-frame ones; the method was immunoSEQ multiplex PCR. The data hold 150,000 or so clones, with less than 90% observed a single time. The receptor was isolated from a human donor in a cohort sampled during active COVID-19. J is TRBJ2-3 and V is TRBV9; 10 bases match TRBD1. Sequencing was done on a sample of peripheral blood. The CDR3 DNA follows: TGTGCCAGCAGCCCCCGACAGGGGGCTGGAGATACGCAGTATTTT. Residues: CASSPRQGAGDTQYF. Full variable domain (missing parts from reference TRBV9 and TRBJ2-3): DSGVTQTPKHLITATGQRVTLRCSPRSGDLSVYWYQQSLDQGLQFLIQYYNGEERAKGNILERFSAQQFPDLHSELNLSSLELGDSALYFCASSPRQGAGDTQYFGPGTRLTVL.